A selection of T cell receptor beta chains follows, all from one sample in a study of cytomegalovirus exposure and HLA in healthy donors. Produced via immunoSEQ multiplex PCR; TCRdb's table is partial and in-frame only. The repertoire has 150,000 or so clones, approximately 82% of them found once; the top ten carry more than 1.5%. Specimen: PBMCs. Receptors were obtained from a woman aged 35 to 49 in good health and CMV-seronegative. Both conserved end residues are part of each CDR3. A D gene is named only where the DNA matches it firmly. Part of the rows lack a size; the others show once, few, many or a class for expanded clones.

v_call	d_call	j_call	clone_size	cdr3_aa	cdr3_nt
TRBV28	TRBD2	TRBJ2-7	NA	CASSPSGSGDEQYF	TGTGCCAGCTCCCCTAGCGGGAGTGGCGACGAGCAGTACTTC
TRBV7-2	NA	TRBJ1-6	NA	CASSLGAGSDNSPLHF	TGTGCCAGCAGCTTAGGGGCAGGGTCTGATAATTCACCCCTCCACTTT
TRBV6-5	TRBD1	TRBJ2-7	NA	CASSYRDRASYEQYF	TGTGCCAGCAGTTATCGGGACAGGGCTTCCTACGAGCAGTACTTC
TRBV5-1	TRBD1	TRBJ2-3	NA	CASSADRGVTDTQYF	TGCGCCAGCAGCGCGGACAGGGGGGTCACAGATACGCAGTATTTT
TRBV6-1	NA	TRBJ2-7	NA	CASSPKRGYEQYF	TGTGCCAGCAGCCCTAAAAGGGGCTACGAGCAGTACTTC
TRBV18	TRBD1	TRBJ2-1	NA	CASSPPGTAYNEQFF	TGTGCCAGCTCACCACCAGGGACAGCTTACAATGAGCAGTTCTTC
TRBV5-1	NA	TRBJ2-1	NA	CASSLLGFSYNEQFF	TGCGCCAGCAGCTTGCTAGGATTCTCCTACAATGAGCAGTTCTTC
TRBV6-1	NA	TRBJ2-7	NA	CASSETVGLPPRF	TGTGCCAGCAGTGAAACGGTGGGACTGCCCCCTAGGTTC
TRBV7-2	NA	TRBJ1-5	NA	CAIPTRCNQPQHF	TGTGCCATACCCACCAGGTGCAATCAGCCCCAGCATTTT
TRBV11-1	NA	TRBJ1-3	few	CAGYRADGNTIYF	TGTGCCGGCTACAGGGCGGATGGAAACACCATATATTTT
TRBV7-9	NA	TRBJ1-2	NA	CASSLDGVRGYTF	TGTGCCAGCAGCCTGGACGGGGTGCGCGGCTACACCTTC
TRBV11-3	NA	TRBJ1-3	NA	CASSLSAGNTIYF	TGTGCCAGCAGCTTATCCGCTGGAAACACCATATATTTT
TRBV6-5	NA	TRBJ2-7	NA	CASSPNLVNEQYF	TGTGCCAGCAGTCCTAATCTAGTGAACGAGCAGTACTTC
TRBV4-2	TRBD1	TRBJ1-2	NA	CASSQGTGESYGYTF	TGTGCCAGCAGCCAAGGAACAGGGGAGAGCTATGGCTACACCTTC
TRBV28	TRBD2	TRBJ2-7	few	CASRGPSGRWGYEQYF	TGTGCCAGCAGGGGACCAAGCGGGAGATGGGGGTACGAGCAGTACTTC
TRBV6-5	TRBD1	TRBJ2-5	NA	CASSYLGGGETQYF	TGTGCCAGCAGTTACTTAGGGGGCGGAGAGACCCAGTACTTC
TRBV11-2	NA	TRBJ2-7	once	CASSLRTDSYEQYF	TGTGCCAGCAGCTTGAGGACTGATTCCTACGAGCAGTACTTC
TRBV10-3	TRBD2	TRBJ2-3	NA	CAISEREAYTDTQYF	TGTGCCATCAGTGAGCGGGAGGCCTACACAGATACGCAGTATTTT
TRBV5-1	NA	TRBJ2-5	NA	CASSPGAETQYF	TGCGCCAGCAGCCCAGGGGCCGAGACCCAGTACTTC
TRBV4-1	TRBD1	TRBJ1-2	NA	CASSQPGGPLYGYTF	TGCGCCAGCAGCCAACCAGGGGGACCTTTGTATGGCTACACCTTC
TRBV6-1	NA	TRBJ2-7	NA	CASSEARRSLTRLSYEQYF	TGTGCCAGCAGTGAAGCTCGACGGAGTTTAACCCGACTCTCCTACGAGCAGTACTTC
TRBV4-2	NA	TRBJ2-7	NA	CASSPSPEAGPFPLSYEQYF	TGTGCCAGCAGCCCCAGTCCGGAAGCGGGCCCTTTTCCCCTCTCCTACGAGCAGTACTTC